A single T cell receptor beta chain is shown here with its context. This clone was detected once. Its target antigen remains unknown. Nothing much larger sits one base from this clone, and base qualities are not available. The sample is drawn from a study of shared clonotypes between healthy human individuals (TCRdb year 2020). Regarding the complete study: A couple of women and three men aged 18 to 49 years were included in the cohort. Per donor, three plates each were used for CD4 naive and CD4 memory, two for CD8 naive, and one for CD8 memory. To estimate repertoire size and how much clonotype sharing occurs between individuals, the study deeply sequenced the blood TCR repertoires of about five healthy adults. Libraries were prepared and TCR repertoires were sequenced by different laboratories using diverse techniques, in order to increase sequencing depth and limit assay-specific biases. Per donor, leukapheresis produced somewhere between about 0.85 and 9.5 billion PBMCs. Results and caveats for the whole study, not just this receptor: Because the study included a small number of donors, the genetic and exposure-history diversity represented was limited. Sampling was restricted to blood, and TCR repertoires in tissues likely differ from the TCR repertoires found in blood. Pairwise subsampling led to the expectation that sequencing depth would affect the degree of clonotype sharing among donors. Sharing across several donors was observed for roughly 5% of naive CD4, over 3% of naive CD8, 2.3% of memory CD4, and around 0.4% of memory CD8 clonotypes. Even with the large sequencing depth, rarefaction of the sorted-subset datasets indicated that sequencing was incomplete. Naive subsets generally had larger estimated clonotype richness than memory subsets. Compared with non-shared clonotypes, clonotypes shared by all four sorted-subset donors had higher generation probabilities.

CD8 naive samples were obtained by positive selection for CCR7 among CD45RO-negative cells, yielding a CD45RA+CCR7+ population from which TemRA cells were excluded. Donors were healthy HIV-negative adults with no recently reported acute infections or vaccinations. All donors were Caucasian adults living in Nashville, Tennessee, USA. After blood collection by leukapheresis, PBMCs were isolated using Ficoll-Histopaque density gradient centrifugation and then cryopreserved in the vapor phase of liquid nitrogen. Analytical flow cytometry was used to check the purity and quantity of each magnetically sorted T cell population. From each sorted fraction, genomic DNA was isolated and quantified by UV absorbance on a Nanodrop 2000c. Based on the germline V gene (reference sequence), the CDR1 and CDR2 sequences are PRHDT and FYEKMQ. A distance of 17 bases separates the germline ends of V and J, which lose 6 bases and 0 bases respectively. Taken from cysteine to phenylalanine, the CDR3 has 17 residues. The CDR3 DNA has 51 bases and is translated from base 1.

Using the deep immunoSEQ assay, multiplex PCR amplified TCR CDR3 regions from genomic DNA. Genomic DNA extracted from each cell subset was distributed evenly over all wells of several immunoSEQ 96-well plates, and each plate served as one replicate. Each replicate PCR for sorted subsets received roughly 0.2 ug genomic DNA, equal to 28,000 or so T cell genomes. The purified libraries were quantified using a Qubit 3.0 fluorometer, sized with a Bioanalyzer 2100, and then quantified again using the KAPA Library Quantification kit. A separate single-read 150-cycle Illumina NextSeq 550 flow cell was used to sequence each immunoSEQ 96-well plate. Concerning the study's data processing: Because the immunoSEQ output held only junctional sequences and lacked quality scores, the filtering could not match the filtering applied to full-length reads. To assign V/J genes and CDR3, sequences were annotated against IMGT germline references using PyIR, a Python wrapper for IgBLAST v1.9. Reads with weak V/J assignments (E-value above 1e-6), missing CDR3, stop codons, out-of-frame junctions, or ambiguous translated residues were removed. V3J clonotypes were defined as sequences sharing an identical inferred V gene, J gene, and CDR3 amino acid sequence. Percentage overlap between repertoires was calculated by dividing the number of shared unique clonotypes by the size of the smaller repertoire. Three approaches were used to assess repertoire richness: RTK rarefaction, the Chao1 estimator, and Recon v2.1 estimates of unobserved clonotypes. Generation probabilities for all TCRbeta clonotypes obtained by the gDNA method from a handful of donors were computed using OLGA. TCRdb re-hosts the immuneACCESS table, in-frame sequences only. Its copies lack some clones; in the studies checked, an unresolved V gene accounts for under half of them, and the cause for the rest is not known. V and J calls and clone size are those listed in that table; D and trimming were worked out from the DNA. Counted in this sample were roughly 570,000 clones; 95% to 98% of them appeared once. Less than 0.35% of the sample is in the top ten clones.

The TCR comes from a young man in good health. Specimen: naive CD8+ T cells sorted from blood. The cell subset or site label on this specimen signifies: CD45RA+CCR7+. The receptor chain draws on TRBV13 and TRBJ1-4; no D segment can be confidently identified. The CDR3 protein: CASRPWTEGATNEKLFF. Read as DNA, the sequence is TGTGCCAGCAGACCATGGACTGAGGGAGCAACTAATGAAAAACTGTTTTTT.